A selection of T cell receptor beta chains follows, all from one sample in a study of OX40 agonist ivuxolimab in advanced cancers. The protocol was immunoSEQ multiplex PCR, while the TCRdb copy is restricted to in-frame clones and leaves out a portion. The table lists some 26,000 clones, 70% to 80% of them singletons. The sample was CD4+ or CD8+ T cells sorted from blood, taken in a trial of the OX40 agonist ivuxolimab. The source of these receptors is an adult with an advanced solid tumor such as melanoma, head and neck, liver or kidney cancer. Both conserved end residues are trimmed from each CDR3. The order of the fields is V gene, D gene, CDR3 protein. The D gene is left open where the match is weak.

V gene: TRBV10-2
D gene: .
CDR3 protein: ASGLGGYEQY

V gene: TRBV11-2
D gene: .
CDR3 protein: ASSAEAGPDTEAF

V gene: TRBV15
D gene: TRBD1
CDR3 protein: ATRTGGPYSNQPQH

V gene: TRBV4-1
D gene: TRBD2
CDR3 protein: ASSRLLAGENYNEQF

V gene: TRBV2
D gene: .
CDR3 protein: ASSEDSYSYNEQF

V gene: TRBV15
D gene: .
CDR3 protein: ATSRGVSSGANVLT

V gene: TRBV7-6
D gene: TRBD1
CDR3 protein: ASSFTGGEQY

V gene: TRBV7-9
D gene: TRBD1
CDR3 protein: ASRDSRGETQY

V gene: TRBV5-6
D gene: .
CDR3 protein: ASSFHESEQY

V gene: TRBV11-2
D gene: TRBD1
CDR3 protein: ASSIGQGTFEQY

V gene: TRBV28
D gene: TRBD2
CDR3 protein: ASSPLGGRLDEQF

V gene: TRBV9
D gene: .
CDR3 protein: ASGEVGDTQY

V gene: TRBV7-2
D gene: .
CDR3 protein: ASSTYGVSGYTQY

V gene: TRBV7-9
D gene: .
CDR3 protein: ASSPSAGATWQSPLH

V gene: TRBV11-2
D gene: .
CDR3 protein: ASSDWGSQGWANEKLF

V gene: TRBV9
D gene: .
CDR3 protein: ASSVEGYGTEAF

V gene: TRBV11-2
D gene: .
CDR3 protein: ASSLQVLSSTDTQY

V gene: TRBV5-6
D gene: .
CDR3 protein: ASRDRNSPLH

V gene: TRBV7-8
D gene: .
CDR3 protein: ASSLEVNTGELF

V gene: TRBV6-4
D gene: TRBD2
CDR3 protein: ASSDSAPGPGLAGGPGSDTQY

V gene: TRBV28
D gene: .
CDR3 protein: ASSPIWPVGESADTQY

V gene: TRBV18
D gene: TRBD2
CDR3 protein: ASSPGTSVYNEQF

V gene: TRBV7-2
D gene: TRBD2
CDR3 protein: ASSLGAGDRETQY

V gene: TRBV5-5
D gene: TRBD1
CDR3 protein: ASSWGGQGLDIQY

V gene: TRBV5-6
D gene: .
CDR3 protein: ASSLRGTPAYEQY

V gene: TRBV28
D gene: TRBD1
CDR3 protein: ASSGTGTASYEQY

V gene: TRBV4-2
D gene: .
CDR3 protein: ASSQDGDLSY

V gene: TRBV28
D gene: .
CDR3 protein: ASSWPRAGAHLEQY

V gene: TRBV7-9
D gene: TRBD2
CDR3 protein: ASSLVFPSGINYEQY

V gene: TRBV15
D gene: .
CDR3 protein: ATSKEKGSGANVLT

V gene: TRBV9
D gene: .
CDR3 protein: ASSVGGGAGPNSPLH

V gene: TRBV7-2
D gene: .
CDR3 protein: ASRGLGEDTQY

V gene: TRBV4-1
D gene: TRBD1
CDR3 protein: ASSHRGGEQY

V gene: TRBV25-1
D gene: .
CDR3 protein: ASSEKVYEQY

V gene: TRBV9
D gene: TRBD1
CDR3 protein: ASSVASGQSGQLTNYGYT

V gene: TRBV7-8
D gene: TRBD1
CDR3 protein: ASSIYRGASGEQY

V gene: TRBV5-4
D gene: TRBD2
CDR3 protein: ASSLGGLADNEQF

V gene: TRBV10-3
D gene: .
CDR3 protein: AISERRLEQY

V gene: TRBV28
D gene: TRBD2
CDR3 protein: ASSSLAGPIDTQY

V gene: TRBV11-3
D gene: .
CDR3 protein: ASSLYSTQFYEQY

V gene: TRBV6-4
D gene: .
CDR3 protein: ASSDYLESRRAIDGYT

V gene: TRBV28
D gene: .
CDR3 protein: ASSLVSGVNNQPQH

V gene: TRBV28
D gene: .
CDR3 protein: ASSSGMTYEQY

V gene: TRBV10-3
D gene: .
CDR3 protein: AMGFRGSDGANVLT

V gene: TRBV27
D gene: .
CDR3 protein: ASSLWKADEAF

V gene: TRBV30
D gene: TRBD1
CDR3 protein: AWRDRGYEQF

V gene: TRBV6-5
D gene: .
CDR3 protein: ASSYSKGGKLF

V gene: TRBV4-2
D gene: .
CDR3 protein: ASSQEGALGNYEQY

V gene: TRBV6-1
D gene: TRBD1
CDR3 protein: ASERTGREQF

V gene: TRBV13
D gene: TRBD1
CDR3 protein: ASRGQGGSEQF

V gene: TRBV10-1
D gene: .
CDR3 protein: AGPGGLRWETQY

V gene: TRBV28
D gene: .
CDR3 protein: ASYPGTSSYEQY

V gene: TRBV5-6
D gene: TRBD1
CDR3 protein: ASSPGAGGYEQY

V gene: TRBV7-9
D gene: .
CDR3 protein: ASSRRTAQGWTEAF

V gene: TRBV2
D gene: TRBD1
CDR3 protein: ASRRGTGNGEKLF